This TCR beta chain was retrieved from a study of cytomegalovirus exposure and HLA in healthy donors. Study results and limitations: Using the classifier, cytomegalovirus status was reportedly diagnosed with high specificity and sensitivity.

A note on this clone: What it binds is not known.

Both 60 Vbeta primers and 13 Jbeta primers went into the PCR. Generated by immunoSEQ multiplex PCR, the TCRdb table keeps only in-frame clones and is missing some. The sample has approximately 150,000 clones, about 84% seen once; the top ten hold 2% to 2.5%. V lost 1 base, J lost 5 bases, and 7 bases stayed unmatched. The CDR3 loop spans 16 amino acids. Germline CDR1 is MGHRA and CDR2 is YSYEKL. Sequenced input: PBMCs. The chain carries TRBV4-1 and TRBJ2-2, with 7 bases that match TRBD2. This receptor was identified in a woman younger than 35 in good health and CMV-seropositive. CDR3 sequence reads: CASSQGGGWKTGELFF. The CDR3 DNA reads as TGCGCCAGCAGCCAAGGGGGGGGGTGGAAGACCGGGGAGCTGTTTTTT.